This T cell receptor (beta chain) is drawn from a study of CD8 T cells in ankylosing spondylitis. Germline CDR1 KGHSH, CDR2 LQKENI. V was clipped by 4 bases and J by 1 base, with 13 bases between them. This CDR3 has 15 residues. MiXCR was run by TCRdb on the 5' RACE reads, yielding one entry per CDR3 protein. The sample yields 250,000 to 350,000 distinct CDR3 sequences, 6.5% to 10% seen once. As for this clonotype: Antigen: not known.

General study points: Several of the motif variants were reported before in synovial fluid and blood from reactive arthritis. Clones linked to disease were reported to show significant enrichment in matched ankylosing spondylitis synovial fluid. Clones that were linked to disease were CD8+ and were relatively rare in peripheral blood. Within ankylosing spondylitis blood, a TCR beta motif made up of fewer than ten highly homologous variants appeared to be characteristic.

This sequence joins TRBV18 and TRBJ2-5; a possible D gene is TRBD2 (6 bases). Sequenced material: blood, either unsorted or a sorted T cell fraction (not recorded which). This receptor was obtained from a male donor with ankylosing spondylitis. As DNA, the CDR3 is TGTGCCAGCTCACAATCCGTGGGGGGCCAAGAGACCCAGTACTTC. Translating gives CASSQSVGGQETQYF. Full variable domain (outside the CDR3, taken from reference TRBV18 and TRBJ2-5): NAGVMQNPRHLVRRRGQEARLRCSPMKGHSHVYWYRQLPEEGLKFMVYLQKENIIDESGMPKERFSAEFPKEGPSILRIQQVVRGDSAAYFCASSQSVGGQETQYFGPGTRLLVL.